These T cell receptor beta chains were read from a single sample in a study of blood T cells in healthy people across ages. TCRdb called the 5' RACE reads again in MiXCR, with one record for every CDR3 protein. The sample lists almost 1 million distinct CDR3 sequences, roughly 50% seen once, with 20% to 25% in the top ten. Sequenced input: blood. The receptors derive from a woman aged 60-75 years in good health. Both conserved end residues are part of each CDR3. Each record gives: V gene, J gene, clone size, D gene, CDR3 DNA, CDR3 protein. The D gene is left open where the match is weak. Clone size is given for some rows only: seen once, a few or many times, or a class if the clone is expanded.

TRBV29-1	TRBJ2-3	-	-	TGCAGCGCACGACAGGGAGGGGGCACAGATACGCAGTATTTT	CSARQGGGTDTQYF
TRBV25-1	TRBJ2-1	-	-	TGTGCCAGCAGTGAATTGGGGGGGCCCTACAATGAGCAGTTCTTC	CASSELGGPYNEQFF
TRBV20-1	TRBJ2-1	-	-	TGCAGTGCCCCACCCTTTGGACAGACGGGGACTTATATCGGGACTGAGCAGTTCTTC	CSAPPFGQTGTYIGTEQFF
TRBV28	TRBJ1-5	-	TRBD1	TGTGCCAGCAGTACGACAGGGAAAGTAGGTCAGCCCCAGCATTTT	CASSTTGKVGQPQHF
TRBV3-1	TRBJ2-1	-	-	TGTGCCAGCAGCCTCGGGACAAAAAATGAGCAGTTCTTC	CASSLGTKNEQFF
TRBV6-6	TRBJ2-5	-	-	TGTGCCAGCAGTTCAAGACAGGAAGGGAAACAAGAGACCCAGTACTTC	CASSSRQEGKQETQYF
TRBV12-3/TRBV12-4	TRBJ2-4	-	TRBD2	TGTGCCAGCAGTTTAGGGGGGGGTGCTACGGACATTCAGTACTTC	CASSLGGGATDIQYF
TRBV12-3/TRBV12-4	TRBJ2-7	-	TRBD2	TGTGCCAGCAGTCCATGGCCTAGCGGGAGGGCCTTTAGTTACTACCCTTCCTACGAGCAGTACTTC	CASSPWPSGRAFSYYPSYEQYF
TRBV5-1	TRBJ1-2	-	-	TGCGCCAGCAGCTTGGCCATGGAGCCGAGGGATGGCTACACCTTC	CASSLAMEPRDGYTF
TRBV20-1	TRBJ2-7	few	-	TGCAGTGCTTCCAATACGGGTAGGGTTGGCTCCTACGAGCAGTACTTC	CSASNTGRVGSYEQYF
TRBV15	TRBJ2-7	-	TRBD1	TGTGCCACCAGCCGGGACAGGAGATACGAGCAGTACTTC	CATSRDRRYEQYF
TRBV30	TRBJ2-5	-	TRBD1	TGTGCCTCGGGACAGAAACAAGAGACCCAGTACTTC	CASGQKQETQYF
TRBV29-1	TRBJ2-7	few	-	TGCAGCGCGGAGGGAATTGGTTACGAGCAGTACTTC	CSAEGIGYEQYF
TRBV12-3/TRBV12-4	TRBJ1-4	few	-	TGTGCCAGCAGTTCCCCGGGGAAAAAACTGTTTTTT	CASSSPGKKLFF
TRBV5-1	TRBJ2-5	-	-	TGCGCCAGCAGCTTGACGGGGATGACACAAGAGACCCAGTACTTC	CASSLTGMTQETQYF
TRBV6-1	TRBJ2-3	-	-	TGTGCCAGCAAGCAGGATGTAGGGGTGATCCCAGATACGCAGTATTTT	CASKQDVGVIPDTQYF
TRBV6-5	TRBJ1-4	-	-	TGTGCCAGCGGACGGAATGAAAAACTGTTTTTT	CASGRNEKLFF
TRBV5-1	TRBJ2-3	-	-	TGCGCCAGCAGCTCCGGACTAAACCCAGATACGCAGTATTTT	CASSSGLNPDTQYF
TRBV20-1	TRBJ2-7	-	TRBD2	TGCAGTGCTAGAGATAGAGGGACTAGCGGATACGAGCAGTACTTC	CSARDRGTSGYEQYF
TRBV3-1	TRBJ2-7	few	-	TGTGCCAGCAGCCAAGGACGAGACAGCGAGCAGTACTTC	CASSQGRDSEQYF
TRBV20-1	TRBJ2-1	few	TRBD1	TGCAGTGCCGACGGGACAGCCAATGAGCAGTTCTTC	CSADGTANEQFF
TRBV20-1	TRBJ2-3	-	TRBD2	TGCAGTGCCAGGGATGGGAGCGGGAGCAAAGATACGCAGTATTTT	CSARDGSGSKDTQYF
TRBV28	TRBJ2-7	few	-	TGTGCCAGCAGTTTATTGGCTCTAGTCGGCTACGAGCAGTACTTC	CASSLLALVGYEQYF
TRBV2	TRBJ2-1	few	TRBD2	TGTGCCAGCATCGTGAGACTAGCGGACAATGAGCAGTTCTTC	CASIVRLADNEQFF
TRBV4-1	TRBJ2-2	-	TRBD2	TGCGCCAGCAGCCAGACCGGGGGGAGCGGCGAGGAGCTGTTTTTT	CASSQTGGSGEELFF
TRBV27	TRBJ2-7	few	TRBD2	TGTGCCAGCAGTCCCCCCGGACTAGCGGCACCTTACGAGCAGTACTTC	CASSPPGLAAPYEQYF
TRBV5-6	TRBJ2-7	-	-	TGTGCCAGCAGCTTGACTAGTAAGAGCTACGAGCAGTACTTC	CASSLTSKSYEQYF
TRBV5-1	TRBJ1-1	-	-	TGCGCCAGCAGCCCACCCAGCGGGTCTGAAGCTTTCTTT	CASSPPSGSEAFF
TRBV28	TRBJ1-1	once	TRBD1	TGTGCCAGCAGTGGACAGGGGCGGGGGAACACTGAAGCTTTCTTT	CASSGQGRGNTEAFF
TRBV20-1	TRBJ1-5	once	-	TGCAGTGCTAGTGGGGGGACAAGCAATCAGCCCCAGCATTTT	CSASGGTSNQPQHF
TRBV7-2	TRBJ2-7	-	-	TGTGCCAGCAGCCCAGGTCCAGGGCGGCACGAGCAGTACTTC	CASSPGPGRHEQYF
TRBV19	TRBJ2-7	-	-	TGTGCCAGTAGTCTCATAAGACACCGCTCCTACGAGCAGTACTTC	CASSLIRHRSYEQYF
TRBV7-2	TRBJ1-4	few	-	TGTGCCAGCAGCTTAGAGGCAGCGAGAAATGAAAAACTGTTTTTT	CASSLEAARNEKLFF
TRBV20-1	TRBJ1-2	-	-	TGCAGTGCTAGAGAAGCAGGGTGGGGTGGCTACACCTTC	CSAREAGWGGYTF
TRBV29-1	TRBJ2-5	-	TRBD1	TGCAGCGTTGCTACAGTAGGGGGCGCGGGAGAGACCCAGTACTTC	CSVATVGGAGETQYF
TRBV12-3/TRBV12-4	TRBJ2-3	few	TRBD2	TGTGCCAGCAGTTTTGGGCGGACTAGCGGCACAGATACGCAGTATTTT	CASSFGRTSGTDTQYF